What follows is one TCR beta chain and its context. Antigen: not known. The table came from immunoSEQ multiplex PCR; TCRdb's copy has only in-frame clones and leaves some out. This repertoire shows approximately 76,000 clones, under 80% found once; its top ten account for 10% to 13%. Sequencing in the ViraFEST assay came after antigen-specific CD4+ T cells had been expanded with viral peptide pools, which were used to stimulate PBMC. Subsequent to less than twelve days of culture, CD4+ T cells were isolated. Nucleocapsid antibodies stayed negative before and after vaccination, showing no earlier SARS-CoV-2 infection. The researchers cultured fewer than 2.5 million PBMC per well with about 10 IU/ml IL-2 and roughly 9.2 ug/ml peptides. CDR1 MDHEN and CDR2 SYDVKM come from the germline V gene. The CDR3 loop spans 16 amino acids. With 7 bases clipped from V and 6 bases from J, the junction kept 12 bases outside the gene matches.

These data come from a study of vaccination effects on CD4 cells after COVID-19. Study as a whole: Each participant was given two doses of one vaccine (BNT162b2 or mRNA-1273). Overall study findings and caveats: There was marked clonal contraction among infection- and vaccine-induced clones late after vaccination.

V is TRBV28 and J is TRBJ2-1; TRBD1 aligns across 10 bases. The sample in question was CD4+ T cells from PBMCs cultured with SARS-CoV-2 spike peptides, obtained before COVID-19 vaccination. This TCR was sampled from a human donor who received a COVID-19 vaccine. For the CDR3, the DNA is TGTGCCAGCAAATTCAGGACAGGGGGAAGAGGCAATGAGCAGTTCTTC. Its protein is CASKFRTGGRGNEQFF. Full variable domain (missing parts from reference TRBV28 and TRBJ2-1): DVKVTQSSRYLVKRTGEKVFLECVQDMDHENMFWYRQDPGLGLRLIYFSYDVKMKEKGDIPEGYSVSREKKERFSLILESASTNQTSMYLCASKFRTGGRGNEQFFGPGTRLTVL.